One and the same sample provided the 25 T cell receptor beta chains below, sequenced in a study of cytomegalovirus exposure and HLA in healthy donors. The PCR employed 60 Vbeta primers together with 13 Jbeta primers. Profiled with immunoSEQ multiplex PCR; TCRdb holds only in-frame clones, not every one. The table has 90,000 to 120,000 clones, 70% to 80% seen once. Sample: PBMCs. The receptor set was obtained from a man between 18 and 29 years old in good health and CMV-seronegative.

The chain employs TRBV5-1 and TRBJ2-5; 7 bases agree with TRBD1. The V and J ends lost 4 bases and 5 bases, in that order; junction bases with no gene match: 8. The CDR3 covers 14 residues. Germline loops: CDR1 SGHRS, CDR2 YFSETQ. The CDR3 DNA reads TGCGCCAGCAGCCAGAGACAGGGCTATGAGACCCAGTACTTC. It codes for CASSQRQGYETQYF.

This clone has just one count. The J gene is TRBJ2-5, the V gene TRBV7-9; 7 nucleotides align to TRBD1. The CDR3 is 14 amino acids. The J segment lost 2 bases and the V segment lost 4 bases, leaving 4 bases of the junction unmatched. Germline CDR1 SEHNR, CDR2 FQNEAQ (reference sequence). CDR3 sequence reads: CASSYRQGQETQYF. The DNA for the CDR3 is TGTGCCAGCAGCTACCGACAGGGTCAAGAGACCCAGTACTTC.

The CDR3 here is CAIRRTGDTGELFF. CDR3 bases: TGTGCCATCAGAAGGACAGGGGACACCGGGGAGCTGTTTTTT. The chain employs TRBV10-3 and TRBJ2-2; 9 positions match TRBD1. Germline V gene data show CDR1 as ENHRY and CDR2 as SYGVKD. J lost 3 bases, V lost 6 bases, and 2 bases had no gene match. The length of the CDR3 is 14 residues.

This chain links TRBV14 with TRBJ1-1; tentatively, D is TRBD1 (5 bases). This CDR3 comprises 15 residues. Germline assignment: CDR1 SGHDN and CDR2 FVKESK. V shed 1 base and J shed 8 bases, with 17 bases lying between them. The CDR3 spells CASSQVNYGAGEAFF. The CDR3 DNA reads TGTGCCAGCAGCCAAGTTAACTATGGGGCTGGGGAAGCTTTCTTT.

This clone was recorded only once. V gene TRBV7-9 combines with J gene TRBJ1-1; 9 positions agree with TRBD1. The germline V gene has CDR1 SEHNR and CDR2 FQNEAQ (reference sequence). This CDR3 is 13 amino acids long. The junction had 5 bases not matched to a gene; V was cut back by 1 base and J by 11 bases. This chain's CDR3 is CASSLGGTGLAFF. The DNA for the CDR3 is TGTGCCAGCAGCTTAGGAGGGACAGGGCTGGCTTTCTTT.

This clone occurred a few times. Within the sample, other DNA sequences also encode this same CDR3. The V and J genes are TRBV6-4 and TRBJ2-3, with TRBD1 matching 8 bases. After removal of 2 bases from V and 2 bases from J, the junction contained 3 bases not matched to a gene. The CDR3 spans 15 residues. Germline values: CDR1 MRHNA, CDR2 SNTAGT. CDR3 bases: TGTGCCAGCAGTGACGGGACAGGCGACACAGATACGCAGTATTTT. This codes for CASSDGTGDTDTQYF.

The chain couples TRBV5-1 to TRBJ2-5, with TRBD1 matching over 7 bases. Per the germline V gene, CDR1 is SGHRS and CDR2 is YFSETQ. V was clipped by 4 bases and J by 2 bases; unmatched bases: 5. The CDR3 extends over 14 amino acids. CDR3 sequence (DNA): TGCGCCAGCAGCATACGGGACAGACAAGAGACCCAGTACTTC. It codes for CASSIRDRQETQYF. Complete variable domain (other parts from reference TRBV5-1 and TRBJ2-5): KAGVTQTPRYLIKTRGQQVTLSCSPISGHRSVSWYQQTPGQGLQFLFEYFSETQRNKGNFPGRFSGRQFSNSRSEMNVSTLELGDSALYLCASSIRDRQETQYFGPGTRLLVL.

This clone was seen a single time. The V call is TRBV7-3, the J call TRBJ2-7; 7 nucleotides match TRBD2. V shed 8 bases, J shed 2 bases, and the junction held 9 bases outside the gene matches. This CDR3 has 14 amino acids. CDR1 and CDR2 (germline): SGHTA, FQGTGA. The CDR3 DNA reads as TGTGCCAGCCCATCCCGGGACTATACCTACGAGCAGTACTTC. Amino acids: CASPSRDYTYEQYF.

This clone came up once. The genes are TRBV5-4 and TRBJ2-5; tentatively, D is TRBD1 (6 bases). Germline loops: CDR1 SGHNT, CDR2 YYREEE (reference sequence). The CDR3 has 17 amino acids. V shed 0 bases and J shed 6 bases, with 21 bases lying between them. The CDR3 sequence: CASSLEVGQLGAKTQYF. In DNA form, the CDR3 reads TGTGCCAGCAGCTTGGAAGTAGGACAGTTGGGGGCAAAGACCCAGTACTTC.

The chain has TRBV5-4 and TRBJ2-4; D is perhaps TRBD2 (7 bases). CDR3 size: 13 residues. Trimming shortened V by 0 bases and J by 13 bases, and 14 bases separated the two germline ends. The V gene's germline CDR1 is SGHNT and CDR2 YYREEE (reference sequence). This chain's CDR3 is CASSLDRGGIQYF. In DNA, the CDR3 is TGTGCCAGCAGCTTGGATAGGGGGGGGATCCAGTACTTC.

The chain links TRBV28 to TRBJ1-6, with 8 bases matching TRBD1. Unmatched junction bases numbered 3, after V lost 6 bases and J lost 11 bases. There are 12 residues in the CDR3. Per germline, CDR1 MDHEN and CDR2 SYDVKM. CDR3 sequence reads: CASRQGAAPLHF. Here the CDR3 DNA reads TGTGCCAGCAGGCAGGGGGCTGCACCCCTCCACTTT.

This chain joins TRBV19 and TRBJ2-3; maybe TRBD2 (7 bases). V shed 10 bases and J shed 1 base, with 18 bases lying between them. This CDR3 has 15 residues. Germline CDR1 LNHDA, CDR2 SQIVND (reference sequence). CDR3 in amino acids: CATQTGGGGTDTQYF. The CDR3 region has the DNA TGTGCCACCCAAACGGGCGGGGGCGGCACAGATACGCAGTATTTT.

This chain joins TRBV2 and TRBJ1-1; possible D gene TRBD1, 6 bases. The germline CDR1 and CDR2 sequences are SNHLY and FYNNEI. The CDR3 extends over 15 amino acids. V gave up 7 bases and J gave up 1 base, with 16 bases separating them. The CDR3 sequence is CASKGEGLWNTEAFF. Here the CDR3 DNA reads TGTGCCAGCAAGGGGGAGGGACTTTGGAACACTGAAGCTTTCTTT.

This clone was detected a few times. The chain combines TRBV6-1 with TRBJ2-6; no clear D gene. Trimming left V 7 bases short and J 1 base short, with 5 bases between. This CDR3 spans 13 amino acids. Germline values: CDR1 MNHNS, CDR2 SASEGT. CDR3 protein: CASTFSGANVLTF. CDR3 DNA sequence: TGTGCCAGCACCTTTTCTGGGGCCAACGTCCTGACTTTC.

In its sample, this clone was seen once. V gene TRBV4-2 combines with J gene TRBJ1-2; D is unresolved. The V end lost 1 base, the J end lost 2 bases, and 8 bases lay between the germline ends. Germline values: CDR1 LGHNA, CDR2 YNFKEQ. The CDR3 totals 14 residues. CDR3 nucleotides: TGTGCCAGCAGCCAAGTGACCGGGAACTATGGCTACACCTTC. The encoded protein is CASSQVTGNYGYTF.

The J gene is TRBJ1-6, the V gene TRBV9; no clear D gene. The CDR3 contains 14 residues. Germline CDR1 SGDLS, CDR2 YYNGEE. V was cut by 0 bases and J by 9 bases, with 10 bases left in between. Written as DNA, the CDR3 is TGTGCCAGCAGCGTAGACGGACTGACTTCACCCCTCCACTTT. Translating it yields CASSVDGLTSPLHF.

The chain joins TRBV12-5 to TRBJ1-1; 7 nucleotides match TRBD1. The ends lost 6 bases at V and 5 bases at J; junction bases unmatched: 9. The CDR3 is 14 amino acids. The germline CDR1 and CDR2 sequences are LGHNT and FRNRAP. The CDR3 DNA sequence: TGTGCTAGTGGACCGACAGGGAAGGGGACTGAAGCTTTCTTT. This translates into CASGPTGKGTEAFF.

This chain connects TRBV5-1 to TRBJ2-5, with D hard to call. Germline CDR1 and CDR2: SGHRS and YFSETQ. The length of the CDR3 is 14 residues. The ends were cut back, 0 bases at V and 5 bases at J, with 11 bases in the middle. DNA for the CDR3: TGCGCCAGCAGCTTGGTTGGTTCCGAGGAGACCCAGTACTTC. This codes for CASSLVGSEETQYF.

Here the CDR3 reads CASSLDQGVEQYF. CDR3 nucleotides: TGTGCCAGCAGCTTAGATCAAGGGGTCGAGCAGTACTTC. The chain links TRBV11-3 to TRBJ2-7; the D gene is possibly TRBD1 (5 bases). The germline V gene encodes CDR1 SGHNT and CDR2 YENEEA. Trimming stripped 0 bases from V and 6 bases from J, with 9 bases between. The CDR3 totals 13 residues.

The chain is built from TRBV29-1 and TRBJ2-1; the match to TRBD2 covers 8 bases. Trimming at V came to 5 bases and at J to 6 bases, leaving 9 bases not matched to a gene. The germline gives CDR1 SQVTM, CDR2 ANQGSEA. CDR3 length: 14 residues. CDR3 sequence: CSVLAGGAFNEQFF. The CDR3 coding sequence is TGCAGCGTTCTCGCCGGGGGGGCCTTCAATGAGCAGTTCTTC.

The rearrangement joins TRBV5-1 to TRBJ2-1; 7 bases are a match to TRBD2. This CDR3 has 14 amino acids. Germline V CDR1 and CDR2: SGHRS, YFSETQ. Unmatched junction bases numbered 10, after V lost 7 bases and J lost 6 bases. CDR3 sequence: CASAYGGKGNEQFF. The CDR3 DNA is TGCGCCAGCGCGTACGGGGGGAAGGGCAATGAGCAGTTCTTC.

The rearrangement links TRBV5-6 to TRBJ1-2; D perhaps matches TRBD1 (6 bases). CDR1 and CDR2 (germline): SGHDT, YYEEEE. This CDR3 spans 14 amino acids. Trimming stripped 0 bases from V and 6 bases from J, with 12 bases between. The CDR3 here is CASSLVNRDDGYTF. DNA for the CDR3: TGTGCCAGCAGCTTGGTTAACAGGGACGATGGCTACACCTTC.

V gene TRBV9 combines with J gene TRBJ1-3; D unresolved. The germline gives CDR1 SGDLS, CDR2 YYNGEE. CDR3 length equals 16 residues. The V end lost 0 bases, the J end lost 4 bases, and 14 bases lay between the germline ends. In DNA, the CDR3 is TGTGCCAGCAGCGTAGGGGCCCTCAACGAGGGAAACACCATATATTTT. Translating it yields CASSVGALNEGNTIYF.

The chain is built from TRBV7-6 and TRBJ2-7; TRBD1 matches 9 bases. The CDR3 consists of 15 residues. V was pared by 4 bases and J by 0 bases, with 4 bases of the junction left unmatched. Germline CDR1 SGHVS, CDR2 FNYEAQ. The CDR3 coding sequence is TGTGCCAGCAGCTCGCCGGGACAGGGCTCCTACGAGCAGTACTTC. Its translation is CASSSPGQGSYEQYF.

The V gene is TRBV29-1, the J gene TRBJ2-3; 8 bases are a match to TRBD1. Germline CDR1 is SQVTM and CDR2 is ANQGSEA. The V and J ends lost 7 bases and 2 bases, in that order; junction bases with no gene match: 2. The CDR3 sequence is 12 residues long. CDR3: CSGGQVTDTQYF. DNA for the CDR3: TGCAGCGGGGGACAGGTCACAGATACGCAGTATTTT.